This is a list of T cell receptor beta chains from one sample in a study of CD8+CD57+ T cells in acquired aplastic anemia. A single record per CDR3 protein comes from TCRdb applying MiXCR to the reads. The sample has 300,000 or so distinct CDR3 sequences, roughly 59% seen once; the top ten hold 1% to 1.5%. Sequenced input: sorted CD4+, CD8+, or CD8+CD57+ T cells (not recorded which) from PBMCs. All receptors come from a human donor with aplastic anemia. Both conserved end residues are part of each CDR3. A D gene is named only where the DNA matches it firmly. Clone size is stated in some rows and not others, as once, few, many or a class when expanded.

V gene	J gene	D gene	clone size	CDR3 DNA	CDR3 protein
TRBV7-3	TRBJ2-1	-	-	TGTGCCAGCAGCTTCGCGGGAACTGAGCAGTTCTTC	CASSFAGTEQFF
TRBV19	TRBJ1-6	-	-	TGTGCCAGTAGTATAGACGGCAGGAGCTCCTATAATTCACCCCTCCACTTT	CASSIDGRSSYNSPLHF
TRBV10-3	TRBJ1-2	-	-	TGTGCCATCAGTCCCCAAACAATTAAATATGGCTACACCTTC	CAISPQTIKYGYTF
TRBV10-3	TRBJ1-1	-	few	TGTGCCATCAGAGAGGACGGGCTGGAGAGAACTGAAGCTTTCTTT	CAIREDGLERTEAFF
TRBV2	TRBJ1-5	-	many	TGTGCCAGCACCCTCTTGGGGCAGCCCCAGCATTTT	CASTLLGQPQHF
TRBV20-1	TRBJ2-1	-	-	TGCAGTGCTAGAACCGTCTACAATGAGCAGTTCTTC	CSARTVYNEQFF
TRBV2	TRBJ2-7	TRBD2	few	TGTGCCAGCACCTGGGGCCTAGCGGAGTACGAGCAGTACTTC	CASTWGLAEYEQYF
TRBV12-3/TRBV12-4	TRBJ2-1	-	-	TGTGCCAGCAGATTGAGGGGTGAGCAGTTCTTC	CASRLRGEQFF
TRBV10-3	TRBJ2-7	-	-	TGTGCCATCAGTCGGACAGAGAGCTCCTACGAGCAGTACTTC	CAISRTESSYEQYF
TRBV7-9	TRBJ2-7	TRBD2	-	TGTGCCAGCGGCTTAGCGGGAGGGGCCTACGAGCAGTACTTC	CASGLAGGAYEQYF
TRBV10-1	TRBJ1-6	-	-	TGCGCCAGCGGAGAGTCGAGAGGGGTTACACCCCTCCACTTT	CASGESRGVTPLHF
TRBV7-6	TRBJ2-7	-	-	TGTGCCAGCAGCTTAACGGGACAAGGGACCTACGAGCAGTACTTC	CASSLTGQGTYEQYF
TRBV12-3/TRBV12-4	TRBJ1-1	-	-	TGTGCCAGCAGCCGACATGCGAACACTGAGGCTTTCTTT	CASSRHANTEAFF
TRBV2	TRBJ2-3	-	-	TGTGCCAGCGGTCGGAGGGCAGATACGCAGTATTTT	CASGRRADTQYF